This is a list of T cell receptor beta chains from one sample in a study of blood T cell repertoires in COVID-19. Profiled with immunoSEQ multiplex PCR; TCRdb holds only in-frame clones, not every one. Of 20,000 to 25,000 clones in the sample, roughly 84% were seen once. Sequences were obtained from peripheral blood. The origin of the receptors is a man in his forties with acute or convalescent COVID-19. Each CDR3 is given with its conserved first and last residue. A D gene is named only where the DNA matches it firmly. Size is stated for part of the rows, as once, few or many counts, or as a class when the clone is expanded.

V	D	size	J	CDR3	DNA
TRBV29-1	TRBD1	once	TRBJ1-1	CSVARDRDTEAFF	TGCAGCGTTGCGCGGGACAGGGACACTGAAGCTTTCTTT
TRBV5-1	TRBD1	.	TRBJ1-1	CASSPQGAGTEAFF	TGCGCCAGCAGCCCTCAGGGGGCCGGTACTGAAGCTTTCTTT
TRBV5-4	.	.	TRBJ1-2	CASSLGPLDYGYTF	TGTGCCAGCAGCTTGGGGCCCCTGGACTATGGCTACACCTTC
TRBV29-1	.	.	TRBJ1-1	CSVLGGGTEAFF	TGCAGCGTTTTAGGGGGAGGGACTGAAGCTTTCTTT
TRBV7-9	.	.	TRBJ1-5	CASSLEDSSASNQPQHF	TGTGCCAGCAGCTTAGAAGACAGTTCCGCTAGCAATCAGCCCCAGCATTTT
TRBV11-3	TRBD2	.	TRBJ2-1	CASSFSSGGNEQFF	TGTGCCAGCAGCTTCTCTAGCGGGGGCAATGAGCAGTTCTTC
TRBV14	.	once	TRBJ1-6	CASSQRTGRNSPLHF	TGTGCCAGCAGCCAACGGACGGGGAGGAATTCACCCCTCCACTTT
TRBV4-2	.	.	TRBJ2-7	CASSQDRTSEQYF	TGTGCCAGCAGCCAAGATCGAACTAGCGAGCAGTACTTC
TRBV6-5	.	.	TRBJ1-5	CASSPYRALNQPQHF	TGTGCCAGCAGCCCGTACAGGGCCCTCAATCAGCCCCAGCATTTT
TRBV4-1	.	once	TRBJ2-7	CASSQDKLSSYEQYF	TGCGCCAGCAGCCAAGATAAGCTGAGCTCCTACGAGCAGTACTTC
TRBV5-6	.	.	TRBJ2-7	CASSSPGGYEQYF	TGTGCCAGCAGCAGCCCCGGGGGCTACGAGCAGTACTTC
TRBV6-1	.	.	TRBJ2-5	CASSERIPGHQGETQYF	TGTGCCAGCAGTGAACGCATTCCGGGACACCAGGGAGAGACCCAGTACTTC
TRBV27	TRBD2	.	TRBJ2-1	CASSQSLAGVNEQFF	TGTGCCAGCAGTCAGTCACTAGCGGGAGTCAATGAGCAGTTCTTC
TRBV24-1	TRBD1	.	TRBJ2-7	CATSDSLDREYEQYF	TGTGCCACCAGTGACTCGTTGGACAGGGAGTACGAGCAGTACTTC
TRBV7-3	TRBD1	.	TRBJ2-4	CASSSGQAKNIQYF	TGTGCCAGCAGCTCGGGACAGGCCAAAAACATTCAGTACTTC
TRBV5-1	TRBD1	.	TRBJ1-1	CASKGQGSSEAFF	TGCGCCAGCAAAGGACAGGGATCTTCTGAAGCTTTCTTT
TRBV13	.	.	TRBJ2-1	CASSFRTNLRGNNEQFF	TGTGCCAGCAGCTTCAGGACTAACCTCAGGGGGAACAATGAGCAGTTCTTC
TRBV4-2	.	.	TRBJ1-3	CASTQAPGISGNTIYF	TGTGCCAGCACCCAAGCCCCAGGGATCTCTGGAAACACCATATATTTT
TRBV7-8	TRBD1	once	TRBJ2-2	CASSHDRVLGELFF	TGTGCCAGCAGCCACGACAGGGTGTTAGGGGAGCTGTTTTTT
TRBV7-2	.	.	TRBJ1-2	CASSSAGFNYGYTF	TGTGCCAGCAGCTCTGCAGGCTTTAACTATGGCTACACCTTC
TRBV7-2	.	.	TRBJ1-1	CASSLDPGPEAFF	TGTGCCAGCAGCTTAGATCCGGGTCCTGAAGCTTTCTTT
TRBV9	TRBD2	.	TRBJ2-1	CASSPGTTWEQFF	TGTGCCAGCAGCCCCGGGACTACGTGGGAGCAGTTCTTC
TRBV5-1	TRBD1	.	TRBJ1-2	CASSARGQANGYTF	TGCGCCAGCAGTGCGAGGGGACAGGCGAATGGCTACACCTTC
TRBV27	TRBD2	.	TRBJ2-2	CASSPSGRTNTGELFF	TGTGCCAGCAGCCCTAGCGGGAGGACTAACACCGGGGAGCTGTTTTTT
TRBV19	.	.	TRBJ1-1	CASSLQQGVNTEAFF	TGTGCCAGTAGTCTTCAACAGGGAGTGAACACTGAAGCTTTCTTT
TRBV6-6	TRBD1	.	TRBJ1-2	CASSGDRGYGYTF	TGTGCCAGCAGTGGGGACAGGGGCTATGGCTACACCTTC
TRBV29-1	TRBD2	.	TRBJ2-5	CSVRGKTSVQETQYF	TGCAGCGTCCGCGGCAAAACTAGCGTGCAAGAGACCCAGTACTTC
TRBV4-2	.	.	TRBJ2-3	CASSQPLPGAPTDTQYF	TGTGCCAGCAGCCAACCTCTACCCGGAGCGCCTACAGATACGCAGTATTTT
TRBV7-3	TRBD1	.	TRBJ2-7	CASSLVPGQGNYEQYF	TGTGCCAGCAGCTTAGTTCCGGGACAGGGCAACTACGAGCAGTACTTC
TRBV18	TRBD2	few	TRBJ2-3	CASSPILAGGRPSTDTQYF	TGTGCCAGCTCACCTATACTAGCGGGGGGGCGTCCCAGCACAGATACGCAGTATTTT
TRBV20-1	TRBD1	.	TRBJ2-3	CSASGQDTDTQYF	TGCAGTGCTAGTGGACAGGACACAGATACGCAGTATTTT
TRBV18	.	.	TRBJ1-2	CASSPSDFRGYTF	TGTGCCAGCTCCCCCTCGGACTTCAGGGGCTACACCTTC
TRBV29-1	.	.	TRBJ2-3	CSVDGAGSDTQYF	TGCAGCGTTGATGGAGCAGGGTCAGATACGCAGTATTTT
TRBV18	TRBD1	.	TRBJ1-1	CASSPGTGGTEAFF	TGTGCCAGCTCACCTGGGACAGGGGGCACTGAAGCTTTCTTT
TRBV5-1	TRBD2	.	TRBJ2-7	CASSWTSGPSYEQYF	TGCGCCAGCAGCTGGACTAGCGGGCCCTCCTACGAGCAGTACTTC
TRBV15	TRBD1	once	TRBJ2-7	CATSGSRQGINEQYF	TGTGCCACCAGCGGGTCGCGACAGGGGATAAACGAGCAGTACTTC
TRBV6-5	TRBD1	.	TRBJ1-2	CASSGRDRVDGYTF	TGTGCCAGCAGCGGCCGGGACAGGGTGGATGGCTACACCTTC
TRBV10-2	TRBD1	.	TRBJ2-5	CASSETGQGIQETQYF	TGCGCCAGCAGTGAGACGGGACAGGGAATTCAAGAGACCCAGTACTTC
TRBV11-2	TRBD2	.	TRBJ2-1	CASSLAGLAVSYNEQFF	TGTGCCAGCAGCTTAGCGGGACTAGCAGTATCCTACAATGAGCAGTTCTTC
TRBV5-1	.	.	TRBJ2-6	CASSLTGVGANVLTF	TGCGCCAGCAGCTTGACGGGGGTCGGGGCCAACGTCCTGACTTTC
TRBV4-2	.	.	TRBJ1-4	CASSQEPGDPTNEKLFF	TGTGCCAGCAGCCAAGAGCCAGGGGACCCAACTAATGAAAAACTGTTTTTT
TRBV11-1	TRBD1	.	TRBJ2-1	CASSLRDRGSYEQFF	TGTGCCAGCAGCTTAAGGGACAGGGGATCCTATGAGCAGTTCTTC
TRBV27	.	.	TRBJ1-2	CASSFVGGYGYTF	TGTGCCAGCAGTTTTGTGGGGGGATATGGCTACACCTTC
TRBV7-6	TRBD2	.	TRBJ2-7	CASSLSGGEQYF	TGTGCCAGCAGCTTGTCGGGGGGGGAGCAGTACTTC
TRBV27	.	.	TRBJ1-2	CASSLRALGAYGYTF	TGTGCCAGCAGTCTCAGGGCGCTAGGGGCCTATGGCTACACCTTC
TRBV9	.	.	TRBJ2-7	CASSVGTEPVEQYF	TGTGCCAGCAGCGTAGGGACAGAACCAGTCGAGCAGTACTTC
TRBV20-1	TRBD1	.	TRBJ1-2	CSRGQGGGYTF	TGCAGCCGTGGACAGGGTGGTGGCTACACCTTC